A selection of T cell receptor beta chains follows, all from one sample in a study of T-cell reconstitution after alpha-beta-depleted transplantation in children. TCRdb itself ran the PCR reads through MiXCR, one entry per CDR3 protein. The sample gives 350,000 to 500,000 distinct CDR3 sequences, around two fifths of which show up once; 25% to 30% is in the top ten. The specimen comprised PBMCs, sampled before TCRalphabeta/CD19-depleted stem cell transplant. These receptors came from a girl aged 2 to 10 with aplastic anemia, due to receive a stem cell transplant. Both conserved end residues are part of each CDR3. Not every row has a clone size; where given, it reads once, few, many or a size class.

V gene,clone size,J gene,CDR3 protein
TRBV7-9,.,TRBJ2-1,CASSLNTPWDPYNEQFF
TRBV25-1,.,TRBJ2-7,CASPGGGEQYF
TRBV30,.,TRBJ2-5,CAWTPDRGRETQYF
TRBV6-1,.,TRBJ2-1,CASRDRARSDEQFF
TRBV6-1,.,TRBJ2-5,CASNKFDRAETQYF
TRBV12-3/TRBV12-4,.,TRBJ2-2,CASSLRGGTGELFF
TRBV5-1,many,TRBJ2-1,CASSSSRLLAGGKYHNEQFF
TRBV20-1,.,TRBJ2-3,CSAREDNTDTQYF
TRBV6-1,.,TRBJ2-7,CASSGAFSNYEQYF
TRBV7-7,many,TRBJ2-7,CAGGGLLALSSYEQYF
TRBV20-1,.,TRBJ2-3,CSARQGASTDTQYF
TRBV24-1,.,TRBJ2-6,CATSDQHGTKNSGANVLTF
TRBV20-1,.,TRBJ2-5,CSAREISLYETQYF
TRBV7-8,.,TRBJ2-1,CASSLALREGSNEQFF
TRBV9,.,TRBJ2-2,CASSVGNIRVTGELFF
TRBV6-1,.,TRBJ1-4,CASSRGWRNEKLFF
TRBV20-1,.,TRBJ1-1,CSAPWEAGAFF
TRBV20-1,.,TRBJ2-3,CSARDNSDTQYF
TRBV9,.,TRBJ2-4,CASSPRQGVIQYF
TRBV7-9,many,TRBJ2-3,CASSQIAQDTQYF
TRBV3-1,.,TRBJ2-6,CASSPRTARGANVLTF
TRBV11-1,.,TRBJ2-3,CASRSTPRLAGGRDTQYF
TRBV13,few,TRBJ2-5,CASSVGPQETQYF
TRBV28,.,TRBJ2-3,CASSLGTGGGTDTQYF
TRBV20-1,.,TRBJ2-7,CSALEPGGRYEQYF
TRBV20-1,.,TRBJ2-1,CSARGRNEQFF
TRBV20-1,.,TRBJ1-2,CSARGQGGKIYGYTF
TRBV20-1,.,TRBJ2-5,CSAASGRETQYF
TRBV12-3/TRBV12-4,.,TRBJ2-5,CASSWDSGETQYF
TRBV12-3/TRBV12-4,few,TRBJ1-3,CASISSGNTIYF
TRBV5-6,many,TRBJ1-5,CASSYDGGRGTQHF
TRBV4-1,.,TRBJ2-7,CASSQEGTGGYEQYF
TRBV6-2/TRBV6-3,.,TRBJ2-5,CASSAQGRGETQYF
TRBV7-2,few,TRBJ2-1,CASSFSSGAPYNEQFF
TRBV18,.,TRBJ2-7,CASNAGTAYEQYF
TRBV5-1,many,TRBJ1-6,CASTRTGGWNSPLHF
TRBV18,.,TRBJ2-1,CASSPQSGQNEQFF
TRBV5-1,once,TRBJ2-6,CASSSDSTSLKVLTF
TRBV20-1,.,TRBJ1-2,CSARKVVSGYTF